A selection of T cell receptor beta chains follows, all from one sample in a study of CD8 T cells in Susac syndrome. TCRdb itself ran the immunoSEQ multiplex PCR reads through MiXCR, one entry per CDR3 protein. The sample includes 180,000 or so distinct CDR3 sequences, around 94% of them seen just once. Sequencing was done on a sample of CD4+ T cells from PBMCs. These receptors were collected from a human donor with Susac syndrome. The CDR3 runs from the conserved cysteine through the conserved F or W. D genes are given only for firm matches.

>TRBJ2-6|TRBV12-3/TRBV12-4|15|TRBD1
CASRRQGSGANVLTF
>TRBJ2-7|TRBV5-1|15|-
CASSLSAESSYEQYF
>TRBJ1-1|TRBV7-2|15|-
CASSLAPQTNTEAFF
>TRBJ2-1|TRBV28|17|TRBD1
CASSFHRGQVLRHEQFF
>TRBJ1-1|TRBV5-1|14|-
CASSSISGGDEAFF
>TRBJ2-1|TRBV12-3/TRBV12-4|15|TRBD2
CASSMSSGIKNEQFF
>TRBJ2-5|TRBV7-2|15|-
CASSLGGTSTETQYF
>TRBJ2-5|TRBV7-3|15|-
CASSSGGGVGETQYF
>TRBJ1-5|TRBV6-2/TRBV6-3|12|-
CASSEGNQPQHF
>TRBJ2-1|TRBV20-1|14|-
CSARTTRSYNEQFF
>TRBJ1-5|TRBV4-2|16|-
CASSPGTGNVIKPQHF
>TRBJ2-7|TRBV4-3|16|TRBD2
CASSQDPSGGDYEQYF
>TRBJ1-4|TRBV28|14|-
CASRVGGDNEKLFF
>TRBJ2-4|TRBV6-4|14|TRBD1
CASSELWGTGQRYF
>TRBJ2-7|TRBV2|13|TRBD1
CATSQGARDEQYF
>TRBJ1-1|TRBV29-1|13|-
CSVIDRVNTEAFF
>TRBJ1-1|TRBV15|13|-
CATTRGGFTEAFF
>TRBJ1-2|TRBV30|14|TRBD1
CAWSRTGAHYGYTF
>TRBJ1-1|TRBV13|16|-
CASSLGGSGANTEAFF
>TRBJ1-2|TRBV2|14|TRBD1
CASSYGQGLYGYTF